These 23 T cell receptor beta chains were sequenced from one sample in a study of cytomegalovirus exposure and HLA in healthy donors. Measured with immunoSEQ multiplex PCR; TCRdb has only the in-frame clones, and not every one. The table shows some 140,000 clones, with approximately 84% occurring only once. Sequencing input: PBMCs. These receptors were taken from a woman in her thirties in good health and CMV-seronegative.

This clone was counted only a few times. The chain uses TRBV7-9 and TRBJ1-4; the D gene is possibly TRBD1 (5 bases). V lost 8 bases, J lost 7 bases, and 23 bases lay in between. The CDR3 loop spans 16 amino acids. The germline V gene has CDR1 SEHNR and CDR2 FQNEAQ (reference sequence). In nucleotides, the CDR3 is TGTGCCAGCGCAACGTCGTCACAGGTCGGGCTTGAAAAACTGTTTTTT. It codes for CASATSSQVGLEKLFF.

The chain combines TRBV6-1 with TRBJ1-3; weak D call: TRBD1 (6 bases). V shed 6 bases and J shed 2 bases, with 14 bases lying between them. This CDR3 comprises 15 residues. Germline CDR1 is MNHNS and CDR2 is SASEGT. The CDR3 nucleotides are TGTGCCAGCAGAGCAGGGGCTACTACTGGAAACACCATATATTTT. It codes for CASRAGATTGNTIYF.

The chain uses TRBV5-6 and TRBJ1-3; tentatively, D is TRBD1 (6 bases). Germline CDR1 reads SGHDT; CDR2 reads YYEEEE. This CDR3 region has 16 residues. Trimming stripped 1 base from V and 4 bases from J, with 15 bases between. As DNA, the CDR3 is TGTGCCAGCAGCTTGTTTACAGGGTCGGCGGGAAACACCATATATTTT. Its translation: CASSLFTGSAGNTIYF.

The chain recombines TRBV2 with TRBJ2-1; 7 positions match TRBD1. Per the germline V gene, CDR1 is SNHLY and CDR2 is FYNNEI. This CDR3 comprises 14 residues. With V trimmed by 3 bases and J by 4 bases, 3 bases remained unmatched. CDR3 sequence: CASSDRDRYNEQFF. DNA for the CDR3: TGTGCCAGCAGTGACCGGGACAGATACAATGAGCAGTTCTTC. Variable domain in full (rest from reference TRBV2 and TRBJ2-1): EPEVTQTPSHQVTQMGQEVILRCVPISNHLYFYWYRQILGQKVEFLVSFYNNEISEKSEIFDDQFSVERPDGSNFTLKIRSTKLEDSAMYFCASSDRDRYNEQFFGPGTRLTVL.

V usage is TRBV5-1 and J usage is TRBJ2-3; 8 bases line up with TRBD1. V trimming: 4 bases; J trimming: 6 bases; junction bases outside the gene matches: 7. The germline V gene encodes CDR1 SGHRS and CDR2 YFSETQ. The CDR3 spans 14 residues. The CDR3 loop is CASSVTGEVDTQYF. The CDR3 coding sequence is TGCGCCAGCAGCGTGACAGGGGAGGTGGATACGCAGTATTTT.

This clone appeared a few times. The V gene is TRBV7-2, the J gene TRBJ1-6, with D unresolved. The CDR3 loop spans 13 amino acids. Trimming left V 2 bases short and J 7 bases short, with 6 bases between. Germline V gene sequence: CDR1 SGHTA, CDR2 FQGNSA. CDR3 sequence (DNA): TGTGCCAGCAGCTTAAGCGGCAATTCACCCCTCCACTTT. Encoded protein: CASSLSGNSPLHF.

The sample holds a few counts of this clone. The rearrangement uses TRBV5-1 and TRBJ2-7, with D possibly being TRBD2 (6 bases). In germline, CDR1 is SGHRS, CDR2 YFSETQ. With 3 bases removed from V and 4 bases from J, the gap between germline ends came to 20 bases. The CDR3 covers 16 residues. CDR3 amino acids: CASSSGAPRREYEQYF. The CDR3 DNA is TGCGCCAGCAGCTCGGGAGCTCCACGCAGGGAATACGAGCAGTACTTC.

The chain combines TRBV19 with TRBJ2-2, with a possible D match to TRBD1 (6 bases). This CDR3 is 15 amino acids long. In germline, CDR1 is LNHDA, CDR2 SQIVND (reference sequence). The V end was cut by 7 bases, the J end by 0 bases, with 12 bases between. CDR3 sequence reads: CASMLGGANTGELFF. CDR3 in DNA: TGTGCCAGTATGTTAGGGGGAGCGAACACCGGGGAGCTGTTTTTT. Variable domain in full (rest from reference TRBV19 and TRBJ2-2): DGGITQSPKYLFRKEGQNVTLSCEQNLNHDAMYWYRQDPGQGLRLIYYSQIVNDFQKGDIAEGYSVSREKKESFPLTVTSAQKNPTAFYLCASMLGGANTGELFFGEGSRLTVL.

The chain joins TRBV5-8 to TRBJ1-1; no clear D. Germline lookup yields CDR1 SGHTS and CDR2 YDEGEE. The CDR3 is 15 residues long. Trimming took off 4 bases at V and 3 bases at J, with 16 bases between the two ends. As DNA, the CDR3 is TGTGCCAGCAGCCGAGGTGGCGGGATGTACACTGAAGCTTTCTTT. This translates into CASSRGGGMYTEAFF.

The chain carries TRBV7-9 and TRBJ2-7; the D gene is possibly TRBD1 (5 bases). V gave up 1 base and J gave up 7 bases, with 11 bases separating them. Germline V CDR1 and CDR2: SEHNR, FQNEAQ (reference sequence). CDR3 length: 13 amino acids. CDR3 in amino acids: CASSLGHRTEQYF. CDR3 coding DNA: TGTGCCAGCAGCTTAGGCCATCGGACAGAGCAGTACTTC.

The sample holds one count of this clone. The V and J genes are TRBV6-5 and TRBJ1-2, with D unclear. The V gene's germline CDR1 is MNHEY and CDR2 SVGAGI. Between the trimmed V and J ends, which lost 0 bases and 7 bases, there was a span of 12 bases. The CDR3 totals 14 residues. Written as DNA, the CDR3 is TGTGCCAGCAGTTACTCGAACAGTGTGGGTGGCTACACCTTC. Protein product: CASSYSNSVGGYTF.

The V gene is TRBV7-6, the J gene TRBJ1-4; TRBD1 agrees at 8 bases. This CDR3 is 16 amino acids long. CDR1 and CDR2 (germline): SGHVS, FNYEAQ. V lost 10 bases to trimming and J lost 2 bases; unmatched junction nucleotides: 12. Written as DNA, the CDR3 is TGTGCCACCGCGCGTGGCAGGGGGCAGACTAATGAAAAACTGTTTTTT. It translates to CATARGRGQTNEKLFF.

This sequence joins TRBV28 and TRBJ1-5; no definite D call. Looked up from germline, CDR1 is MDHEN and CDR2 is SYDVKM. Trimming cost V 1 base and J 3 bases, with 7 bases left between them. The CDR3 covers 14 residues. The CDR3 protein is CASSLSGNNQPQHF. CDR3 coding DNA: TGTGCCAGCAGTTTATCCGGGAACAATCAGCCCCAGCATTTT.

The rearrangement uses TRBV6-5 and TRBJ1-5; weak D call: TRBD1 (5 bases). The CDR3 sequence is 14 residues long. CDR1 MNHEY and CDR2 SVGAGI come from the germline V gene. V was clipped by 2 bases and J by 4 bases, with 9 bases between them. DNA of the CDR3: TGTGCCAGCAGTTACGGGGGGGGTAATCAGCCCCAGCATTTT. Protein sequence: CASSYGGGNQPQHF.

This sequence joins TRBV6-5 and TRBJ2-2, with 7 nucleotides matching TRBD1. The ends lost 4 bases at V and 6 bases at J; junction bases unmatched: 11. This CDR3 comprises 16 residues. Germline V CDR1 and CDR2: MNHEY, SVGAGI. The CDR3 nucleotides are TGTGCCAGCAGTTCACAGAGGGGGCTTTACCCCGGGGAGCTGTTTTTT. Protein sequence: CASSSQRGLYPGELFF.

V is TRBV7-9 and J is TRBJ1-5; D is possibly TRBD1 (5 bases). V lost 5 bases and J 7 bases, leaving 12 bases between the germline ends. Germline V gene data show CDR1 as SEHNR and CDR2 as FQNEAQ (reference sequence). The CDR3 is made up of 13 amino acids. The CDR3 DNA follows: TGTGCCAGCAGCCCGCGGGGGGACCAGCCCCAGCATTTT. Translating it yields CASSPRGDQPQHF.

The rearrangement links TRBV7-2 to TRBJ2-3; D is unresolved. V was pared by 3 bases and J by 3 bases, with 10 bases between. The germline gives CDR1 SGHTA, CDR2 FQGNSA. The CDR3 loop spans 14 amino acids. CDR3 DNA: TGTGCCAGCAGCTTGACTGGTCCTACAGATACGCAGTATTTT. Protein sequence: CASSLTGPTDTQYF.

This clone turned up a few times. The chain combines TRBV19 with TRBJ2-7; D gene uncertain. The CDR3 spans 14 residues. Germline V lookup: CDR1 LNHDA, CDR2 SQIVND (reference sequence). Trimming cost V 3 bases and J 9 bases, with 18 bases left between them. CDR3 residues: CASSILGLTVGQYF. The CDR3 bases are TGTGCCAGTAGTATCTTGGGCCTTACGGTGGGGCAGTACTTC.

The sample holds one count of this clone. The CDR3 DNA reads as TGTGCCAGCAGCCAAGATGGGGGCCATGAGCAGTTCTTC. This encodes CASSQDGGHEQFF. This chain links TRBV4-2 with TRBJ2-1; TRBD1 is a possible D gene (6 bases). Germline values: CDR1 LGHNA, CDR2 YNFKEQ. V lost 0 bases to trimming and J lost 8 bases, with 8 bases between them. CDR3 length equals 13 residues.

This chain links TRBV5-1 with TRBJ1-2; TRBD1 matches at 9 bases. Germline trimming cut 3 bases from V and 6 bases from J; bases unmatched to any gene: 9. The germline gives CDR1 SGHRS, CDR2 YFSETQ. CDR3 length equals 15 residues. The CDR3 reads CASSSVTGGRNGYTF. CDR3 sequence (DNA): TGCGCCAGCAGCTCGGTGACAGGGGGGCGGAATGGCTACACCTTC.

A single count supports this clone. The chain recombines TRBV5-6 with TRBJ2-7, with D possibly matching TRBD1 (6 bases). There are 14 residues in the CDR3. Trimming took 4 bases from V and 5 from J, leaving 16 bases between them. CDR1 SGHDT and CDR2 YYEEEE come from the germline V gene. DNA of the CDR3: TGTGCCAGCAGCCGACTGTCAGGGGTCCACGAGCAGTACTTC. Amino acids: CASSRLSGVHEQYF.

The V call is TRBV10-3, the J call TRBJ2-1, with TRBD2 matching over 13 bases. The length of the CDR3 is 15 residues. With 10 bases clipped from V and 7 bases from J, the junction kept 10 bases outside the gene matches. The germline gives CDR1 ENHRY, CDR2 SYGVKD. CDR3 bases: TGTGCCACCCGTCTACTAGCGGGGGGGAGGAATGAGCAGTTCTTC. This codes for CATRLLAGGRNEQFF.

This chain connects TRBV7-9 to TRBJ2-1; 14 bases are shared with TRBD2. CDR3 size: 16 residues. Per germline, CDR1 SEHNR and CDR2 FQNEAQ (reference sequence). Trimming cost V 4 bases and J 7 bases; bases outside gene matches: 6. The chain's CDR3 is CASSWATSGGANEQFF. The DNA of the CDR3 is TGTGCCAGCAGCTGGGCGACTAGCGGGGGGGCGAATGAGCAGTTCTTC.